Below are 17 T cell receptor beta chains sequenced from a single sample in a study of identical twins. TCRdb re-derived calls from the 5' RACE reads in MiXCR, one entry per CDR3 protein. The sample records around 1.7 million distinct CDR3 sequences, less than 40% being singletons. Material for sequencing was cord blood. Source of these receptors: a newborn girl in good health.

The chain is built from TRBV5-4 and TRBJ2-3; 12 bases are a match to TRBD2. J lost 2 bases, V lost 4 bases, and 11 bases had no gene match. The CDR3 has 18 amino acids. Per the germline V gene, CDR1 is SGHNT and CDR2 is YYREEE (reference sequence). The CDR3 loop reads CASSGSRLAGALTDTQYF. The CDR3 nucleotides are TGTGCCAGCAGCGGGAGCCGACTAGCGGGGGCCCTCACAGATACGCAGTATTTT.

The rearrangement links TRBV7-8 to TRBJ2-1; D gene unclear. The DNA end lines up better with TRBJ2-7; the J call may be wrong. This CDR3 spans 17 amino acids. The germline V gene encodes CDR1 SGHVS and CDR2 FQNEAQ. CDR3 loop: CASSLADWTEDYNEQYF. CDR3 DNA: TGTGCCAGCAGCTTAGCAGATTGGACCGAGGATTACAATGAGCAGTACTTC.

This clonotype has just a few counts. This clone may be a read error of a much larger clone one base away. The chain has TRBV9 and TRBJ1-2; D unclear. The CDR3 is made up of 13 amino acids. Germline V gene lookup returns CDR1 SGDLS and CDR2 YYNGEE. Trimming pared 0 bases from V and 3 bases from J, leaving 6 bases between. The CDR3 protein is CASSVDSYYGYTF. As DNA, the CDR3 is TGTGCCAGCAGCGTAGACAGTTACTATGGCTACACCTTC.

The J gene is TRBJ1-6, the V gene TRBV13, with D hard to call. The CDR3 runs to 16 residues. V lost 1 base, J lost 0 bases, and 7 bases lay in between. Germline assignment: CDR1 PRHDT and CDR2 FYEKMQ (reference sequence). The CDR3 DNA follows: TGTGCCAGCAGCTTAGTTCCGAGCTCCTATAATTCACCCCTCCACTTT. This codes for CASSLVPSSYNSPLHF.

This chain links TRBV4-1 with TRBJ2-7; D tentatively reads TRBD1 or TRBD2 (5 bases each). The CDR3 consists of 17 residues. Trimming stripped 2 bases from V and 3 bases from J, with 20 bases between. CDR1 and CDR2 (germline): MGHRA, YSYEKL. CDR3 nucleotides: TGCGCCAGCAGCCAAAAATACCGGGCCATGGGGGACTACGAGCAGTACTTC. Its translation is CASSQKYRAMGDYEQYF.

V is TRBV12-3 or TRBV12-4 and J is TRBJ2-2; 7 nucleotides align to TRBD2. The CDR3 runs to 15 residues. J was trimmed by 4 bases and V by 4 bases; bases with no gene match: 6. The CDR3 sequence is CASSWPSGTTGELFF. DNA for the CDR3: TGTGCCAGCAGTTGGCCAAGCGGGACCACCGGGGAGCTGTTTTTT.

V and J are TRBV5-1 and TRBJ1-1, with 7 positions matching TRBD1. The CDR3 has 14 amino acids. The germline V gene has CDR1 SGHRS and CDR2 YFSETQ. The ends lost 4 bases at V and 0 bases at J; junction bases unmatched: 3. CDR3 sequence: CASSTGVMNTEAFF. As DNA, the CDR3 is TGCGCCAGCAGCACAGGGGTAATGAACACTGAAGCTTTCTTT.

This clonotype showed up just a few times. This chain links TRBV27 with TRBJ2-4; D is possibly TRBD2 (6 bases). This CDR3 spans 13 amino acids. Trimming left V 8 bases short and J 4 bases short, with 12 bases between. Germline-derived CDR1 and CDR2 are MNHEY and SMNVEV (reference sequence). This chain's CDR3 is CASGPAGKNIQYF. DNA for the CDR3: TGTGCCAGCGGACCGGCGGGGAAAAACATTCAGTACTTC.

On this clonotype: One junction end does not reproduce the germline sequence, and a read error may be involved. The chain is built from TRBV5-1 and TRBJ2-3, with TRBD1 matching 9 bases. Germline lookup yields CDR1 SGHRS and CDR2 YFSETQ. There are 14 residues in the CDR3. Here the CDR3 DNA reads TGCGTCAGCAGCAGAAGACAGGGGGCAGATACGCAGTATTTT. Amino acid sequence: CVSSRRQGADTQYF.

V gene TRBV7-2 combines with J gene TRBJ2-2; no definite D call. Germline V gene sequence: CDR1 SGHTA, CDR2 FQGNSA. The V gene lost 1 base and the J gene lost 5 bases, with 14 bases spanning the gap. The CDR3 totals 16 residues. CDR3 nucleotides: TGTGCCAGCAGCTTAGAAATCGTGTCAGTTACCGGGGAGCTGTTTTTT. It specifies CASSLEIVSVTGELFF.

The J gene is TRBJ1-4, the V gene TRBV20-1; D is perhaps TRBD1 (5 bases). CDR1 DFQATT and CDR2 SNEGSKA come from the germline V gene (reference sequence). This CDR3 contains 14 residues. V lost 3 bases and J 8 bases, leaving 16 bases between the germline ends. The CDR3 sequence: CSASTGVEGEKLFF. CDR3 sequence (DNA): TGCAGTGCTAGTACGGGGGTAGAGGGGGAAAAACTGTTTTTT.

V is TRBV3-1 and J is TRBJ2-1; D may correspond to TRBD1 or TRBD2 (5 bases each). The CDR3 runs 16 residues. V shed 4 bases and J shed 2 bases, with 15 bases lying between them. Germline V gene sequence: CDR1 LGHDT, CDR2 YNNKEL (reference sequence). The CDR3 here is CASSPSRGRPYNEQFF. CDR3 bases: TGTGCCAGCAGCCCTTCCCGGGGCCGCCCCTACAATGAGCAGTTCTTC.

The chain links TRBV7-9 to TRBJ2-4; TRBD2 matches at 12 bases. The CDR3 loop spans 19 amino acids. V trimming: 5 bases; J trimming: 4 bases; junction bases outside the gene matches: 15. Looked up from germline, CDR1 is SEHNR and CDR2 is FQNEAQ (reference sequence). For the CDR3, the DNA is TGTGCCAGCAGCCCCCGGACTAGCGGGACTTTTGAACCTAAAAACATTCAGTACTTC. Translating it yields CASSPRTSGTFEPKNIQYF.

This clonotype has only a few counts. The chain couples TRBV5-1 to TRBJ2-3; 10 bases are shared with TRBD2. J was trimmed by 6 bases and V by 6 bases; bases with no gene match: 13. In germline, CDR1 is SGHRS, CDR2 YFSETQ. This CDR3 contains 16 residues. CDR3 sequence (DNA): TGCGCCAGCACCCTGAGTCCAGCGGGAGGGACCGATACGCAGTATTTT. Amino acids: CASTLSPAGGTDTQYF.

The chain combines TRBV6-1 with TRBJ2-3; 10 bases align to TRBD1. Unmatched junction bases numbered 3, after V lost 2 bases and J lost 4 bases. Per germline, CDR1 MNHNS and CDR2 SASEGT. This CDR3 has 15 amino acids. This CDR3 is CASSESGTGADTQYF. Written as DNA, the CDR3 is TGTGCCAGCAGTGAATCAGGGACAGGGGCAGATACGCAGTATTTT.

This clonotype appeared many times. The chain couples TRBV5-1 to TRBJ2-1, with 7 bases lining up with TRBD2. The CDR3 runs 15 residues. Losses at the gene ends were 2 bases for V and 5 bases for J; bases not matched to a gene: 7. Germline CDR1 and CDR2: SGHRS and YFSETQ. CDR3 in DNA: TGCGCCAGCAGCTTAACCAGCGGGGCCAACAATGAGCAGTTCTTC. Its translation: CASSLTSGANNEQFF.

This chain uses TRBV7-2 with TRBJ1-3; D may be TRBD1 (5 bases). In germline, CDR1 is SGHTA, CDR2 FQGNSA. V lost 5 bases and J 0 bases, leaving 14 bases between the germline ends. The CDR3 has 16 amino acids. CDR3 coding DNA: TGTGCCAGCAGCGTACGACAGTTAGTCTCTGGAAACACCATATATTTT. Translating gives CASSVRQLVSGNTIYF.